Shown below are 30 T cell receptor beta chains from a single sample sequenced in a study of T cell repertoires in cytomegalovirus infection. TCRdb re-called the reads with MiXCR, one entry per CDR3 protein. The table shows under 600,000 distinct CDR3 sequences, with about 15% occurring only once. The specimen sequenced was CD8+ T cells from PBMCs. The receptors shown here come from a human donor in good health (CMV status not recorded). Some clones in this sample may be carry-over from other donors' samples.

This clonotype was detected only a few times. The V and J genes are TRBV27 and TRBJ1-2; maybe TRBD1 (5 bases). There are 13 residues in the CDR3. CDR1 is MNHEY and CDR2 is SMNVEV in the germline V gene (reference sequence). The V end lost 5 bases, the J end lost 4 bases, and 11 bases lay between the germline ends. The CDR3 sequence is CASSAGGPYGYTF. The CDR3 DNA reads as TGTGCCAGCAGTGCCGGGGGTCCCTATGGCTACACCTTC.

CDR3 DNA sequence: TGTGCCAGCAACCGACAGGGGATCGACTCACCCCTCCACTTT. This encodes CASNRQGIDSPLHF. The chain combines TRBV2 with TRBJ1-6; 8 bases align to TRBD1. V lost 7 bases and J lost 10; bases outside the gene matches: 9. CDR1 is SNHLY and CDR2 is FYNNEI in the germline V gene. The CDR3 runs 14 residues.

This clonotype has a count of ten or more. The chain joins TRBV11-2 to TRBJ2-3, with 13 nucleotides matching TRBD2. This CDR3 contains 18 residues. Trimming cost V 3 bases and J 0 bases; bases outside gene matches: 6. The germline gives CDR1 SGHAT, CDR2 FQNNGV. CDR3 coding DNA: TGTGCCAGCAGCTTGCGGACTAGCGGGGGATTTAGCACAGATACGCAGTATTTT. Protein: CASSLRTSGGFSTDTQYF.

In nucleotides, the CDR3 is TGTGCCATCCTCGGAGGGAACACTGAAGCTTTCTTT. Translated, it gives CAILGGNTEAFF. The chain has TRBV6-1 and TRBJ1-1; D not resolved. The CDR3 loop spans 12 amino acids. V gave up 10 bases and J gave up 1 base, with 10 bases separating them. CDR1 and CDR2 (germline): MNHNS, SASEGT.

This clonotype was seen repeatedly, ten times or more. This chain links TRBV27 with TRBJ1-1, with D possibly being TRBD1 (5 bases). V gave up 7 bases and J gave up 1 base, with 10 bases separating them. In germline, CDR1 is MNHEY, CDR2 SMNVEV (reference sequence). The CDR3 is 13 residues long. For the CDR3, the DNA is TGTGCCAGCAAATGGGACTCGAACACTGAAGCTTTCTTT. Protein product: CASKWDSNTEAFF.

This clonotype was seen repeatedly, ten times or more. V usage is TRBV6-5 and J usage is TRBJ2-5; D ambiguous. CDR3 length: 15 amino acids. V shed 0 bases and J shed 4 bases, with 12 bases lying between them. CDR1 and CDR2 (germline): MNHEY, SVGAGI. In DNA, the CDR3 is TGTGCCAGCAGTTACTCGAAAGGCTGGACAGAGACCCAGTACTTC. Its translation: CASSYSKGWTETQYF.

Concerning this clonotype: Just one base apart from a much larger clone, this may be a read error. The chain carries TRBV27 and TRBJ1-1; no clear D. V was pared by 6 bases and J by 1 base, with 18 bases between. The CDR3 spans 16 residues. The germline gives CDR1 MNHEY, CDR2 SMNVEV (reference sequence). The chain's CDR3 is CASRLPRIGSNTEAFF. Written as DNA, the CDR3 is TGTGCCAGCAGACTTCCTCGGATAGGTTCGAACACTGAAGCTTTCTTT.

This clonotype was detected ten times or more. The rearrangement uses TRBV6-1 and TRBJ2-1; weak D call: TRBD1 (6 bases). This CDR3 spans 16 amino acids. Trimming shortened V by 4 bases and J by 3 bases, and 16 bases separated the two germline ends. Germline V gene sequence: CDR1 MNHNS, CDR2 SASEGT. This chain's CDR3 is CASSAIQGLLYNEQFF. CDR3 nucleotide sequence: TGTGCCAGCAGTGCAATACAGGGCCTCCTCTACAATGAGCAGTTCTTC.

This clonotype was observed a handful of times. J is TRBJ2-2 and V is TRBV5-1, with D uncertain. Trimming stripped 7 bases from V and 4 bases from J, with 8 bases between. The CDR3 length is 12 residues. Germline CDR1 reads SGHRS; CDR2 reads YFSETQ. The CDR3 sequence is CASYAPTGELFF. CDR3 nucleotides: TGCGCCAGCTATGCCCCCACCGGGGAGCTGTTTTTT.

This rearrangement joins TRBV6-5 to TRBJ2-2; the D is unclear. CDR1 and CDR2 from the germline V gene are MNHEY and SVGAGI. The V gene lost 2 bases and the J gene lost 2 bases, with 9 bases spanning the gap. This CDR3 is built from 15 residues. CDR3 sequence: CASSYDGPNTGELFF. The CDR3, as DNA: TGTGCCAGCAGTTACGACGGACCCAACACCGGGGAGCTGTTTTTT.

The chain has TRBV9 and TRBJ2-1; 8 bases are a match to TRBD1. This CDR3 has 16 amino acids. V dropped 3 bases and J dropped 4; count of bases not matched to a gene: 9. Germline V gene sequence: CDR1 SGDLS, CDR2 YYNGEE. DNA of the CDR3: TGTGCCAGCAGCGGCCCCGGGACAGGTCATTACAATGAGCAGTTCTTC. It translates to CASSGPGTGHYNEQFF.

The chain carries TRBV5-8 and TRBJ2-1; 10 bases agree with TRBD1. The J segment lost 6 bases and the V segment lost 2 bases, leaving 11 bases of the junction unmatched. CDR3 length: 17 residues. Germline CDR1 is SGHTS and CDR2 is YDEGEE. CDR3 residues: CASSFRTGGRVGNEQFF. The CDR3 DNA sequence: TGTGCCAGCAGCTTCCGGACAGGGGGAAGGGTTGGCAATGAGCAGTTCTTC.

The DNA of the CDR3 is TGCAGCGTTGAAGTGGCGGAGAACTACAATGAGCAGTTCTTC. This encodes CSVEVAENYNEQFF. This chain connects TRBV29-1 to TRBJ2-1; D is unclear. V was trimmed by 1 base and J by 3 bases, leaving 10 bases between them. This CDR3 region has 14 residues. Germline V lookup: CDR1 SQVTM, CDR2 ANQGSEA.

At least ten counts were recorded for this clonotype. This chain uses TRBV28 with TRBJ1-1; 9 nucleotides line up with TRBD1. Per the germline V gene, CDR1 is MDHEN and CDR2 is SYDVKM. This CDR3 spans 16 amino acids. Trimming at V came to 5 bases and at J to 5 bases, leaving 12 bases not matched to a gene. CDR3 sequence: CASSPTGDRVDTEAFF. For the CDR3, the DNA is TGTGCCAGCAGTCCCACTGGGGACAGGGTGGATACTGAAGCTTTCTTT.

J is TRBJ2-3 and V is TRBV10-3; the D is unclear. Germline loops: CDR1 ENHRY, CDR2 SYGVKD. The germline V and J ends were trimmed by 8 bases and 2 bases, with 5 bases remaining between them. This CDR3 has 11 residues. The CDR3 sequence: CAIGSTDTQYF. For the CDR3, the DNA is TGTGCCATCGGTTCCACAGATACGCAGTATTTT.

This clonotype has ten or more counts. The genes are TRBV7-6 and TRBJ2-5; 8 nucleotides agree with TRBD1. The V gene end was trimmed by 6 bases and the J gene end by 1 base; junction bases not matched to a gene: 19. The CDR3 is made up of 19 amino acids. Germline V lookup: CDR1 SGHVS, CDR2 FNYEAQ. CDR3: CASRQKEVQGQDLQETQYF. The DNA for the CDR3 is TGTGCCAGCAGACAAAAGGAAGTCCAGGGACAGGACCTCCAAGAGACCCAGTACTTC.

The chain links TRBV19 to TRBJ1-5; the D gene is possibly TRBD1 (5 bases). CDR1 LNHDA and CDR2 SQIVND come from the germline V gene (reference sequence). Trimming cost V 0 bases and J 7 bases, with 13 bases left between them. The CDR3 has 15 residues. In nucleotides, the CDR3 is TGTGCCAGTAGTATAGAGGCCGGGGGATGGCAGCCCCAGCATTTT. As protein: CASSIEAGGWQPQHF.

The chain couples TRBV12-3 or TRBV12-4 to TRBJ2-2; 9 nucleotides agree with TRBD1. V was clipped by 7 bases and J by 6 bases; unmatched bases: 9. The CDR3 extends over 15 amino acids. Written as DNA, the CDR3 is TGTGCCAGCATCGATAACAGGGGGCGCTCCGGGGAGCTGTTTTTT. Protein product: CASIDNRGRSGELFF.

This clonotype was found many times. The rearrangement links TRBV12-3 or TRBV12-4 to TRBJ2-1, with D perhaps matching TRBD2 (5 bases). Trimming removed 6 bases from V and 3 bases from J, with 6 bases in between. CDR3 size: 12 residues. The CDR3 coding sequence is TGTGCCAGCAGCGGGGACTACAATGAGCAGTTCTTC. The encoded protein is CASSGDYNEQFF.

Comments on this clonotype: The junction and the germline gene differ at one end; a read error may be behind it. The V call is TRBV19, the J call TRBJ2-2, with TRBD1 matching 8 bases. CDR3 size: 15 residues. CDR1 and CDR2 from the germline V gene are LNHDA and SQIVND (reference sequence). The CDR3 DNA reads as TGTGCCAGTAGTCTTGACAGGGGAAAAGCCGGGGAGCTGGTTTTT. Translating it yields CASSLDRGKAGELVF.

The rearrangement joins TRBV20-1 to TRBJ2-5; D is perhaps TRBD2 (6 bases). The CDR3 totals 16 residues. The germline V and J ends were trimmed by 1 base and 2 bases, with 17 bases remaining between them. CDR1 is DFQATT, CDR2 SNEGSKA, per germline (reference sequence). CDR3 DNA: TGCAGTGCTAGAGTGTGGAGAGGGGAGGCACAAGAGACCCAGTACTTC. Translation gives CSARVWRGEAQETQYF.

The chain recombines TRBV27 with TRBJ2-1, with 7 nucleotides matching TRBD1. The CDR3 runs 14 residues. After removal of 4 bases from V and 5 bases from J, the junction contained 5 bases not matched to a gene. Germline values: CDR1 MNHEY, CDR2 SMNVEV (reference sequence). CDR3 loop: CASSSPGQNNEQFF. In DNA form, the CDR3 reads TGTGCCAGCAGTTCCCCGGGACAGAACAATGAGCAGTTCTTC.

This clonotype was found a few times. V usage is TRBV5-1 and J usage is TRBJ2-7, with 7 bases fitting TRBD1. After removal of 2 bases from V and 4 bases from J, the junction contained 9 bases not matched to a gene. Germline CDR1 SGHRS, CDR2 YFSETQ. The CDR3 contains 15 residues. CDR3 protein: CASSFGPGQIYEQYF. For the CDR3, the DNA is TGCGCCAGCAGCTTCGGACCGGGACAGATATACGAGCAGTACTTC.

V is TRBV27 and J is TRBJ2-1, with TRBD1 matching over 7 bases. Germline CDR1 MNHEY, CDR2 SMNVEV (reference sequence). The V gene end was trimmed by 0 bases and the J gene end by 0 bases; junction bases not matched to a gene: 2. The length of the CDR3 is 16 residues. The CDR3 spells CASSLSTGYSYNEQFF. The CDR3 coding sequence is TGTGCCAGCAGTTTATCGACAGGGTACTCCTACAATGAGCAGTTCTTC.

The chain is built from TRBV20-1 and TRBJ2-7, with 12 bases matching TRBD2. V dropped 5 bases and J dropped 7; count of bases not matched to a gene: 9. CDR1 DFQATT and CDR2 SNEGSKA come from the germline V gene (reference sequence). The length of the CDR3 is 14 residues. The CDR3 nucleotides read TGCAGTGCTTGGTCGACTAGCGGGAGTTATGAGCAGTACTTC. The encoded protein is CSAWSTSGSYEQYF.

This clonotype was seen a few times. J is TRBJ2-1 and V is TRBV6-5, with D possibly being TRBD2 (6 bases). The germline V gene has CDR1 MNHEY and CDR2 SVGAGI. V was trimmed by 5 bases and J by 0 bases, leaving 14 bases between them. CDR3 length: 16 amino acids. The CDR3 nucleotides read TGTGCCAGCAGTCCGGGACTCCTGAGCTCCTACAATGAGCAGTTCTTC. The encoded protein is CASSPGLLSSYNEQFF.

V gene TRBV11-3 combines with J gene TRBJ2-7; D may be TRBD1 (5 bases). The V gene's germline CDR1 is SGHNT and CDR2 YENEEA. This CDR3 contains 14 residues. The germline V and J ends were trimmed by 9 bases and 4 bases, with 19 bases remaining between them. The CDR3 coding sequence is TGTGCCAGAACGCGGACATGTGACCAATACGAGCAGTACTTC. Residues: CARTRTCDQYEQYF.

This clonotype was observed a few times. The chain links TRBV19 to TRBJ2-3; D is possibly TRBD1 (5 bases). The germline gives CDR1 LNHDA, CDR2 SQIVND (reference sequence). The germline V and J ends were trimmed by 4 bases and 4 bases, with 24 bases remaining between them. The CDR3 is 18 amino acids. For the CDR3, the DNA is TGTGCCAGTAGTAATTCCATGGGGCCCTCGCACTCTGCAGATACGCAGTATTTT. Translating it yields CASSNSMGPSHSADTQYF.

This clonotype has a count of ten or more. In nucleotides, the CDR3 is TGTGCCAGCAGCTTAGGGGCGAGGGGCTATAATTCACCCCTCCACTTT. This encodes CASSLGARGYNSPLHF. The chain is built from TRBV7-8 and TRBJ1-6; TRBD1 might be the D (5 bases). Trimming pared 1 base from V and 3 bases from J, leaving 10 bases between. The CDR3 sequence is 16 residues long. Germline V gene lookup returns CDR1 SGHVS and CDR2 FQNEAQ.

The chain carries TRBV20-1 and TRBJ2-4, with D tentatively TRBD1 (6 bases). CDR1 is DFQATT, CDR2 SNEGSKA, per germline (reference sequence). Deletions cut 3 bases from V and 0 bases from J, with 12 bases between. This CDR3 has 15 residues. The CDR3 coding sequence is TGCAGTGCTAGTCGGCAGGGGATAGCCAAAAACATTCAGTACTTC. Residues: CSASRQGIAKNIQYF.